This T cell receptor (beta chain) is from a study of blood T cell repertoires in COVID-19. V dropped 3 bases and J dropped 8 bases, with 14 bases sitting between them. The CDR3 is 14 residues long. From germline, CDR1 is SGHRS and CDR2 YFSETQ. TCRdb's table, derived via immunoSEQ multiplex PCR, lists solely in-frame clones and lacks some. Of 160,000 or so clones in the sample, roughly 86% are singletons; the top ten hold roughly 1.5%. The origin of this receptor is a woman in her forties or fifties with acute or convalescent COVID-19. Sequencing was carried out using peripheral blood. The chain uses TRBV5-1 and TRBJ1-4; the D is unclear. Written as DNA, the CDR3 is TGCGCCAGCAGCTCAGGAGGCCTGCAGGAAAAACTGTTTTTT. Encoded protein: CASSSGGLQEKLFF.